The rows below give T cell receptor beta chains drawn from one sample of a study of multiple sclerosis patients with progressive multifocal leukoencephalopathy. Assay used: immunoSEQ multiplex PCR; TCRdb lists only in-frame clones, some missing. This table holds around 27,000 clones, 90% found once. Sequencing was performed on PBMCs, taken from a patient treated with natalizumab. All receptors come from a human donor with multiple sclerosis. Each CDR3 is given with its conserved first and last residue. A D gene is named only where the DNA matches it firmly. Not all rows give a size; the values are once, few, many and, for expanded clones, a class.

>TRBD1|TRBV5-8|TRBJ2-5|-|15
CASTKGTGDQETQYF
TGTGCCAGCACTAAAGGAACAGGGGACCAAGAGACCCAGTACTTC
>-|TRBV2|TRBJ2-1|-|15
CASSEGQVRGNEQFF
TGTGCCAGCAGTGAGGGGCAGGTGAGAGGGAATGAGCAGTTCTTC
>-|TRBV28|TRBJ2-2|few|15
CASSLIGIYTGELFF
TGTGCCAGCAGTTTAATCGGAATCTACACCGGGGAGCTGTTTTTT
>TRBD2|TRBV12-5|TRBJ2-3|-|17
CASGSYKTSGGPDTQYF
TGTGCTAGTGGTTCATATAAGACTAGCGGGGGGCCAGATACGCAGTATTTT
>TRBD1|TRBV7-3|TRBJ1-3|once|16
CASSLTPTGAGNTIYF
TGTGCCAGCAGCTTAACGCCTACAGGGGCTGGAAACACCATATATTTT
>-|TRBV5-6|TRBJ1-2|-|11
CASRGSYGYTF
TGTGCCAGCAGGGGGAGCTATGGCTACACCTTC
>-|TRBV7-2|TRBJ2-3|-|13
CASSSPSTDTQYF
TGTGCCAGCAGCTCCCCCAGCACAGATACGCAGTATTTT
>-|TRBV13|TRBJ2-3|once|14
CASSSAERTDTQYF
TGTGCCAGCAGCTCCGCGGAACGTACGGATACGCAGTATTTT
>TRBD1|TRBV2|TRBJ1-4|-|15
CASRTGAGVNEKLFF
TGTGCCAGCAGGACAGGGGCCGGAGTTAATGAAAAACTGTTTTTT
>-|TRBV6-6|TRBJ2-7|-|15
CASSYLDPEIYEQYF
TGTGCCAGCAGTTACCTAGACCCAGAAATCTACGAGCAGTACTTC
>-|TRBV5-6|TRBJ1-2|-|12
CASSVGRDGYTF
TGTGCCAGCAGCGTGGGGCGGGATGGCTACACCTTC
>-|TRBV7-3|TRBJ2-2|-|12
CASSPGTGELFF
TGTGCCAGCAGCCCCGGGACGGGGGAGCTGTTTTTT
>-|TRBV30|TRBJ1-2|-|15
CAWSRGRQGSYGYTF
TGTGCCTGGAGCCGCGGCCGTCAGGGGAGCTATGGCTACACCTTC
>-|TRBV7-8|TRBJ1-2|-|15
CASSLEGSQVDGYTF
TGTGCCAGCAGCTTAGAGGGCAGCCAGGTTGATGGCTACACCTTC
>TRBD2|TRBV19|TRBJ2-4|-|16
CASSIPGGLAKNIQYF
TGTGCCAGTAGTATTCCGGGGGGGTTAGCCAAAAACATTCAGTACTTC
>TRBD1|TRBV5-4|TRBJ1-2|few|16
CASSSPGQGWGDGYTF
TGTGCCAGCAGCTCCCCGGGACAGGGTTGGGGGGATGGCTACACCTTC
>-|TRBV12-5|TRBJ1-2|once|12
CASGLSFDRYTF
TGTGCTAGTGGTTTGTCATTTGACCGCTACACCTTC
>-|TRBV4-2|TRBJ1-2|-|17
CASSHPLKRTSNYGYTF
TGTGCCAGCAGCCACCCCTTAAAGCGGACCTCTAACTATGGCTACACCTTC
>TRBD2|TRBV9|TRBJ2-5|-|15
CASSVVAGGPETQYF
TGTGCCAGCAGCGTAGTAGCGGGGGGGCCGGAGACCCAGTACTTC
>-|TRBV4-2|TRBJ2-1|few|15
CASSQDEGGANEQFF
TGTGCCAGCAGCCAAGATGAGGGGGGGGCCAATGAGCAGTTCTTC
>TRBD1|TRBV6-5|TRBJ1-2|once|14
CASRPYRGGYGYTF
TGTGCCAGCAGACCTTACAGGGGCGGCTATGGCTACACCTTC
>TRBD1|TRBV5-1|TRBJ1-2|-|17
CASSPDRGGEPNYGYTF
TGCGCCAGCAGCCCAGACAGGGGAGGCGAGCCTAACTATGGCTACACCTTC
>-|TRBV6-1|TRBJ1-5|once|13
CASASYSNQPQHF
TGTGCCAGCGCCAGCTATAGCAATCAGCCCCAGCATTTT
>-|TRBV9|TRBJ2-6|-|17
CASSVAGGRSGANVLTF
TGTGCCAGCAGCGTAGCTGGGGGGCGCTCTGGGGCCAACGTCCTGACTTTC
>-|TRBV11-3|TRBJ2-7|-|13
CASSQGSSYEQYF
TGTGCCAGCTCCCAGGGGAGCTCCTACGAGCAGTACTTC
>-|TRBV6-1|TRBJ2-7|-|13
CASSERGAYEQYF
TGTGCCAGCAGTGAACGCGGGGCGTACGAGCAGTACTTC
>-|TRBV6-1|TRBJ2-1|-|15
CASSEGLFSYNEQFF
TGTGCCAGCAGTGAAGGGCTTTTCTCCTACAATGAGCAGTTCTTC
>TRBD2|TRBV28|TRBJ2-5|-|17
CASSGLAGAPGQETQYF
TGTGCCAGCAGTGGACTAGCGGGGGCCCCCGGCCAAGAGACCCAGTACTTC
>TRBD1|TRBV6-5|TRBJ1-5|-|13
CASNAGGSQPQHF
TGTGCCAGCAATGCAGGGGGTTCACAGCCCCAGCATTTT
>TRBD2|TRBV9|TRBJ2-4|-|15
CASSVVGGGLNIQYF
TGTGCCAGCAGCGTAGTGGGCGGGGGGCTTAACATTCAGTACTTC
>-|TRBV6-6|TRBJ1-3|few|16
CASSTGQTLAGNTIYF
TGTGCCAGCAGTACTGGACAGACCTTGGCTGGAAACACCATATATTTT
>TRBD2|TRBV4-1|TRBJ2-3|-|16
CASSLGTAGGTDTQYF
TGCGCCAGCAGCCTAGGAACTGCGGGGGGGACAGATACGCAGTATTTT
>-|TRBV30|TRBJ2-7|-|14
CAWSVSAGLYEQYF
TGTGCCTGGAGTGTATCCGCAGGTCTCTACGAGCAGTACTTC
>TRBD1|TRBV7-6|TRBJ2-1|-|18
CASSPARLLQGAHNEQFF
TGTGCCAGCAGCCCGGCAAGACTCCTCCAGGGGGCACACAATGAGCAGTTCTTC
>TRBD2|TRBV9|TRBJ2-3|-|17
CASSGASGGPVFDTQYF
TGTGCCAGCAGCGGGGCTAGCGGGGGGCCTGTTTTCGATACGCAGTATTTT